This TCR beta chain was retrieved from a study of blood T cell repertoires in COVID-19. The authors' processing: From reference gene primer amplification, estimates of nucleated cell counts were derived. Some clones are missing from TCRdb's copy, which holds only in-frame ones; the method was immunoSEQ multiplex PCR. The V and J calls and clone size come from that table; D and trimming were worked out from the DNA. Among under 45,000 clones, 86% were seen once, and the ten largest hold around 5.2%. The CDR3 contains 16 residues. The V gene's germline CDR1 is MNHEY and CDR2 SMNVEV (reference sequence). V was clipped by 5 bases and J by 2 bases; unmatched bases: 10.

The J gene is TRBJ2-3, the V gene TRBV27; TRBD2 matches 7 bases. Sequencing was carried out using peripheral blood. The receptor was isolated from a man aged 35-49 years with active COVID-19. In DNA form, the CDR3 reads TGTGCCAGCAGTCCAGCTAGCGGACTTATCACAGATACGCAGTATTTT. This sequence encodes CASSPASGLITDTQYF.